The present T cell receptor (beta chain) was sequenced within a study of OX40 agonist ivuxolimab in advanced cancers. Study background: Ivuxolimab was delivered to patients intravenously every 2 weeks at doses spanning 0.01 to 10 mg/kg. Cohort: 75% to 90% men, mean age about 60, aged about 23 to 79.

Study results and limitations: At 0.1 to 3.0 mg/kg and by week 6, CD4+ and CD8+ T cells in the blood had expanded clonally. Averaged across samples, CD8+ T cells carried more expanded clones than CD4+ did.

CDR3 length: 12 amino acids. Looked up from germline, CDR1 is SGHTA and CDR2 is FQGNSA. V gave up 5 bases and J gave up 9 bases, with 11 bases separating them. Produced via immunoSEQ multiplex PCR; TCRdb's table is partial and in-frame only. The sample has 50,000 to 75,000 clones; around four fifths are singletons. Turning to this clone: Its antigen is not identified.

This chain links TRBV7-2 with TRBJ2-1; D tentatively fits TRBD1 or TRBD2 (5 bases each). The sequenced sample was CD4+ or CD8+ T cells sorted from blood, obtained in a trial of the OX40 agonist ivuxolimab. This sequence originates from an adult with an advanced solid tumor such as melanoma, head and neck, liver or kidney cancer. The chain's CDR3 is CASSPAGAEQFF. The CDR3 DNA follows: TGTGCCAGCAGCCCGGCCGGGGCTGAGCAGTTCTTC.